This T cell receptor (beta chain) was retrieved from a study of cytomegalovirus exposure and HLA in healthy donors (dated by TCRdb to the late 2010s). About the investigation overall: An earlier analysis of roughly 570 of the donors reported around 280 Gb of sequence data and 117 million unique TCR beta sequences obtained from around 170 million T cells. The study combined high-throughput TCR immunosequencing, statistical association of individual TCRs with disease status, and machine learning to predict cytomegalovirus infection status. Approximately 300 gigabases of sequencing data and around 80 million unique TCR sequences made up an early release that covered approximately 620 HLA-typed donors. Besides the first cohort of 550 to 750 subjects, a separate validation cohort made up of over 100 different subjects was used. Rather than drawing on any new phenotypic data, the later analysis identified candidate immune exposures from TCR beta sequences and the way those sequences occurred across donors. Donor age, sex, ethnicity and CMV serostatus were compiled alongside the repertoire data. Every discovery cohort repertoire had been produced on one sequencing platform. Among some 410 genotyped donors of the cohort, an average of approximately 200,000 unique TCR beta nucleotide sequences was sequenced per donor, of which about 19% were non-productive. The T cell repertoires of 670 or so subjects were profiled by immunosequencing and related to cytomegalovirus serostatus. HLA typing covered class I and class II loci at four-digit resolution. A later analysis re-examined previously published TCR beta repertoires from around 670 donors and added high-resolution HLA genotyping to investigate patterns of TCR occurrence. An earlier analysis of 587 of the donors applied high-throughput TCR beta sequencing to assess whether each TCR beta V gene segment acted as functional or pseudogenic. The aim of the study was to test whether cataloging public T cell receptors could identify signatures of past pathogen exposure. Among the approximately 400 genotyped donors, roughly 80% belonged to the genetic ancestry cluster associated with self-reported Caucasian donors. The number of typed donors differed by locus: about 620-630 for A, B, C, DRB1 and DQB1; 500 to 550 for DQA1; 606 for DPA1; and roughly 470 for DPB1. Roughly five DR-DQ haplotypes were handled as single units for association and clustering because linkage in the cohort was strong. A later genetic analysis took genome-wide SNP genotypes for about 60% of the roughly 670 donors and used that subset as a discovery cohort. Study-wide conclusions, independent of this receptor: Correlated functional status among segregating V segments might reflect linkage disequilibrium, but an unknown experimental factor could not be ruled out. A later genetic analysis associated a missense DCLRE1C variant with V-gene and J-gene trimming of TCR beta chains, and an independent cohort replicated the association. Across donors, most TCR sequences were observed very rarely, whereas some public TCRs were present in many individuals. A later genetic analysis reported fewer N-insertions in productive TCRs among donors in an Asian-associated ancestry cluster than the approximately 670-donor mean. A group of highly shared sequence variants was considered likely to be a technical artifact of the sequencing pipeline. Because the 87-base-pair reads could not distinguish some IMGT-functional V segments, including TRBV6-2 and TRBV6-3, those segments were excluded. HLA typing was unavailable for some donors at each locus, so association tests used only the typed subset. The classifier was reported to diagnose cytomegalovirus status with high specificity and sensitivity in both the original and validation cohorts. In the study, around 160 TCR beta chains were listed as associated with cytomegalovirus. In a later analysis, about 17,000 TCR beta sequences were associated with specific HLA alleles at a false discovery rate of 0.05. Because counts were too low, roughly 18 rarely observed V segments, including chromosome 9 orphons, were left out of the earlier analysis of 500 to 650 of the donors. The authors suggested that the approach could potentially be generalized to other disease states and immunological phenotypes. A further reported finding was that TCR beta sequences accurately predicted the HLA-A and HLA-B alleles for most subjects in the first cohort. A later analysis reported that several top co-occurrence clusters appeared linked to parvovirus B19, influenza, CMV and Epstein-Barr virus. In this cohort, only TCR beta chains were sequenced, and detectable features were limited by the absence of alpha or paired-chain data. Strong co-occurrence of HLA alleles, especially DR and DQ, made assigning TCR associations to individual alleles difficult. A later analysis found that HLA-associated TCR beta chains were more clonally expanded and had lower generation probabilities than equally common non-associated chains. In an earlier analysis of 450 to 750 of the donors, most TCR beta V segments appeared in productive rearrangements about 87% or about 30% of the time, broadly matching IMGT annotations. A few of the identified cytomegalovirus-associated TCR beta chains were confirmed in vitro to be specific for cytomegalovirus antigens. According to a later analysis, TCR association rates differed among HLA loci, with DRB1 alleles showing the most associated TCRs and HLA-C alleles showing the fewest. Immune exposure information for the cohort was limited to CMV serostatus. Roughly uniform sequencing depth across donors was assumed in presence/absence analyses, although this assumption may not hold. Most CMV-associated TCR beta chains appeared to be HLA-restricted in a later analysis, and the HLA associations seemed to be driven largely by CMV exposure.

Library generation was performed with the immunoSEQ multiplex PCR assay. For the multiplex PCR, a mixture combining 60 forward primers for TCR Vbeta segments and 13 reverse primers for TCR Jbeta segments was used. Amplification of the CDR3 region of rearranged TCR beta genes was performed with a multiplex PCR assay on genomic DNA. On the Illumina HiSeq System, the amplified TCR beta libraries were sequenced as 87-base-pair reads. From the authors' description of their analysis: A later analysis counted about 80 million unique TCR beta chains across the 666 repertoires, and some 11 million of these chains were shared by at least two donors. Raw reads were error-corrected and collapsed into unique sequences by a nearest-neighbor algorithm in which closely related sequences were merged to remove PCR and sequencing errors. To assign V, D and J gene segments, CDR3 sequences were aligned to IMGT reference sequences. Each retained sequence needed at least a six-nucleotide match to both a V gene segment and a J gene segment. Rearrangements were classified as productive when the CDR3 lacked stop codons and remained in frame with V and J, and all other rearrangements were classified as non-productive. CDR3 was defined by IMGT convention, running from the second conserved V-encoded cysteine to the conserved J-encoded phenylalanine. The earlier analysis of about 620 of the donors excluded sequences that lacked an unambiguous match to a single V gene segment. An earlier analysis of almost 600 of the donors classified V segments as functional when productive rearrangements were above 56.7% and as segregating when the standard deviation between donors was above 5%. A statistical classification framework was built to diagnose cytomegalovirus status from the catalog of TCR beta chain sequences. In a later analysis, TCR nucleotide sequences were compared against IMGT/GENE-DB human TR gene sequences so that V and J genes could be assigned. Using the TCRdist pipeline, a later analysis assigned CDR3 sequences along with most-parsimonious VDJ recombination scenarios. A later analysis defined each TCR beta chain by its CDR3 amino acid sequence plus V-gene family, and excluded reads lacking a unique V-gene family. As a way to deal with suspected cross-contamination and a sequencing artifact, a later analysis dropped 592 nucleotide sequences that were highly shared and had low generation probability. A later analysis calculated a clonal expansion index for each public chain from normalized within-repertoire ranks of inferred template counts. In a later analysis, generation probabilities were computed with a VDJ recombination model fitted to out-of-frame rearrangements, and the resulting probabilities were checked against IGoR. In a later analysis, hypergeometric tests were used to score TCR-TCR, TCR-HLA and TCR-CMV co-occurrence, with a repertoire-size bias correction applied to TCR pairs. A later analysis estimated false discovery rates by permuting HLA or CMV assignments 20 times. In a later analysis, co-occurring TCRs were grouped using DBSCAN, and TCRdist sequence similarity was added for clustering within HLA-allele-positive subsets. Repertoires with fewer than 30,000 or more than 120,000 public chains, plus five repertoires with anomalous nucleotide sharing, were excluded from co-occurrence clustering. TCRdb's version of the immuneACCESS table is confined to in-frame rearrangements and falls short of the full clone set. An unresolved V gene accounts for under half of the shortfall where checked; the remainder is of unknown origin. That table gives V, J and clone size, and the DNA gave D and trimming. The sample table holds around 61,000 clones, of which roughly nine tenths were seen once. The ten largest clones take up about 1.6% of the sample.

The cohort was made up of 500 to 850 healthy bone marrow donors. Cohort members were all nominally healthy when sampled, although unrecorded immune exposures were likely present. The donor was CMV seropositive and belonged to the group of 250 to 350 seropositive cohort members. Every donor gave a peripheral blood sample, and the peripheral blood mononuclear cells from that sample were used for TCR beta sequencing. The Qiagen DNeasy Blood Extraction Kit was used to extract genomic DNA from the blood cell samples. The CDR3 runs 15 amino acids, cysteine and phenylalanine included. Just the 45-base CDR3 DNA is kept, in frame starting at base 1. Per the germline V gene (reference sequence), SGHNT is the CDR1 and YYREEE is the CDR2. V is shortened by 0 bases, J by 2 bases, and the region joining them spans 11 bases. A few counts support this clone. This receptor's antigen is unknown. Per-nucleotide qualities are absent, and no much larger clonotype sits a single base away.

Rearrangement joined TRBV5-4 to TRBJ1-1; the D gene assignment is ambiguous. The TCR originated in a man aged 25-40 years in good health and CMV-seropositive. Specimen: PBMCs. The CDR3 reads CASSLVGRANTEAFF. In nucleotides, the sequence is TGTGCCAGCAGCTTGGTGGGGAGGGCTAACACTGAAGCTTTCTTT.